This T cell receptor beta chain was observed in a study of T cells in Graves' hyperthyroidism and ophthalmopathy. Findings and caveats of the study: Classification by a 13 V-J model distinguished ophthalmopathy from stable hyperthyroidism. Most clonotypes expanded in thyroid above 0.001 were likewise present in blood. The model predicted ophthalmopathy a median around 6 months before onset.

Of note for this clonotype: Its matching antigen is unknown.

The CDR3 extends over 14 amino acids. V lost 5 bases, J lost 8 bases, and 8 bases stayed unmatched. CDR1 SEHNR and CDR2 FQNEAQ come from the germline V gene (reference sequence). There were TCR beta CDR3 regions amplified from RNA transcripts. A set of HTBI primers served as the primers for a first-round RT-PCR of the TCR CDR3. TCRdb reprocessed the multiplex PCR reads via MiXCR and lists one record per CDR3 protein. The sample includes approximately 700,000 distinct CDR3 sequences, about 45% of them seen just once. Diagnostic assessment was based on clinical symptoms, serum thyroxine and TRAb, thyroid ultrasound and orbital computed tomography.

This clonotype was obtained from an adult man with Graves' disease, either hyperthyroidism or ophthalmopathy (not recorded which). The V call is TRBV7-9, the J call TRBJ1-2, with TRBD1 matching 10 bases. Sequences were obtained from peripheral blood or thyroid tissue (not recorded which). This CDR3 is CASSPPGQGLGYTF. CDR3 nucleotides: TGTGCCAGCAGCCCGCCGGGACAGGGGCTCGGCTACACCTTC.